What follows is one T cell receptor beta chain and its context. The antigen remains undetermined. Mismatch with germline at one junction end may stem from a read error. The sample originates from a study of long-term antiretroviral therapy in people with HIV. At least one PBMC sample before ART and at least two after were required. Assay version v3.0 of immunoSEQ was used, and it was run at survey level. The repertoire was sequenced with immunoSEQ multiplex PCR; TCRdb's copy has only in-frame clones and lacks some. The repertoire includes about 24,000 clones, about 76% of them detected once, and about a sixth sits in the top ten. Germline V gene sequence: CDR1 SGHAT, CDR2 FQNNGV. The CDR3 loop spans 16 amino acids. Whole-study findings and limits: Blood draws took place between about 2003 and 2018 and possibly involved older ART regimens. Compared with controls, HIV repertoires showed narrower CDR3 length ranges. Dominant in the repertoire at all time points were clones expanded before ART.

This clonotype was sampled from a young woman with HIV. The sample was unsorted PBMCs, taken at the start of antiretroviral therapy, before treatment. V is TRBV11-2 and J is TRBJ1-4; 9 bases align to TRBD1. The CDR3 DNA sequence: TGCGCCAGCAGCCCCCAGGACAGGGGTCAAAATGAAAAACTGTTTTTT. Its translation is CASSPQDRGQNEKLFF.